The 4 T cell receptor beta chains below come from one sample, sequenced in a study of T cells after yellow fever vaccination. TCRdb re-called the 5' RACE reads with MiXCR, one entry per CDR3 protein. The sample has some 600,000 distinct CDR3 sequences, about a sixth seen once. The sequencing used PBMCs, collected about 5 days after the first yellow fever vaccination. These receptors were collected from a man aged 18-30 years who received the YFV17D yellow fever vaccine.

V gene TRBV7-2 combines with J gene TRBJ1-1; maybe TRBD1 (6 bases). V was clipped by 5 bases and J by 5 bases, with 21 bases between them. This CDR3 has 16 amino acids. Per germline, CDR1 SGHTA and CDR2 FQGNSA. CDR3 coding DNA: TGTGCCAGCAGCCCTGGACTGACAGGTCTTGGGACTGAAGCTTTCTTT. As protein: CASSPGLTGLGTEAFF.

The CDR3 sequence is CASSFQTGGGYTF. As DNA, the CDR3 is TGTGCCAGCAGCTTTCAGACAGGGGGTGGCTACACCTTC. V and J are TRBV7-2 and TRBJ1-2; 9 nucleotides line up with TRBD1. V was clipped by 3 bases and J by 7 bases; unmatched bases: 3. CDR3 length equals 13 residues. Germline V gene data show CDR1 as SGHTA and CDR2 as FQGNSA.

This chain connects TRBV6-5 to TRBJ1-1; D unresolved. CDR1 is MNHEY, CDR2 SVGAGI, per germline. The CDR3 is made up of 16 amino acids. Between the trimmed V and J ends, which lost 0 bases and 0 bases, there was a span of 11 bases. The CDR3 DNA reads TGTGCCAGCAGTTACTCTGCGGGCGGGGTGAACACTGAAGCTTTCTTT. This sequence encodes CASSYSAGGVNTEAFF.

The chain has TRBV20-1 and TRBJ2-5; 7 positions match TRBD1. V lost 3 bases to trimming and J lost 1 base; unmatched junction nucleotides: 2. The CDR3 runs to 13 residues. Germline CDR1 is DFQATT and CDR2 is SNEGSKA (reference sequence). The CDR3 protein is CSARGQPQETQYF. CDR3 DNA sequence: TGCAGTGCTAGGGGACAGCCCCAAGAGACCCAGTACTTC.